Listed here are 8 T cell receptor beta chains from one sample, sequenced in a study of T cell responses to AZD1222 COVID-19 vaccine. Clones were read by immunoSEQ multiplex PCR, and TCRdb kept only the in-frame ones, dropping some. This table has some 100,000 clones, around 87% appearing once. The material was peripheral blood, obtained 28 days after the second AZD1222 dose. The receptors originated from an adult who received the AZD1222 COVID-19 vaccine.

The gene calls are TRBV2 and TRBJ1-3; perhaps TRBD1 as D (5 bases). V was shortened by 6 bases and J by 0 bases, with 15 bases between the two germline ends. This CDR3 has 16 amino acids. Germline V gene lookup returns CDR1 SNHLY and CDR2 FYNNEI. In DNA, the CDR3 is TGTGCCAGCAGGGGGGTCGGGACGCCCTCTGGAAACACCATATATTTT. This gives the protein CASRGVGTPSGNTIYF.

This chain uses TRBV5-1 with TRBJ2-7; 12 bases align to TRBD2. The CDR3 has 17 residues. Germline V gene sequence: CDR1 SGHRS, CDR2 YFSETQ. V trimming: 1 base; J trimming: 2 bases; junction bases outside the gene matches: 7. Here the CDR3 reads CASSLQLAGGPTYEQYF. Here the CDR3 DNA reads TGCGCCAGCAGCTTGCAGCTAGCGGGGGGGCCGACCTACGAGCAGTACTTC.

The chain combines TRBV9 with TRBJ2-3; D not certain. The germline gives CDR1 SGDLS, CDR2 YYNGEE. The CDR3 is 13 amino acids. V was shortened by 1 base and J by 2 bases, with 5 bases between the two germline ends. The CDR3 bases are TGTGCCAGCAGCGTAAGTCCCACAGATACGCAGTATTTT. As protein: CASSVSPTDTQYF.

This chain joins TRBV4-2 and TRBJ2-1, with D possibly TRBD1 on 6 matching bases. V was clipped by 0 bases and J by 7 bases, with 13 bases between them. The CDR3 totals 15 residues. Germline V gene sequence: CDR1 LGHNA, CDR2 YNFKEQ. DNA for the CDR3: TGTGCCAGCAGCCAAGACGAGACAGGTGGGAATGAGCAGTTCTTC. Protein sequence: CASSQDETGGNEQFF.

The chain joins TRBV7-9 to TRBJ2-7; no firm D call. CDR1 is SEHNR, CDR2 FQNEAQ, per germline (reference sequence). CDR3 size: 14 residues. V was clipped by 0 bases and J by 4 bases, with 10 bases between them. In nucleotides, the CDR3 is TGTGCCAGCAGCTTAGCCCCAAACCCTTACGAGCAGTACTTC. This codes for CASSLAPNPYEQYF.

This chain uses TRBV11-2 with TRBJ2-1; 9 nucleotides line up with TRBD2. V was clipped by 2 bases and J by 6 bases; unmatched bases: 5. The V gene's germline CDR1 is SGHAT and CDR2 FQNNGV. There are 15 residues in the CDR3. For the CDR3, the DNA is TGTGCCAGCAGCTTACTAGCGGGACGGGGCAATGAGCAGTTCTTC. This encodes CASSLLAGRGNEQFF.

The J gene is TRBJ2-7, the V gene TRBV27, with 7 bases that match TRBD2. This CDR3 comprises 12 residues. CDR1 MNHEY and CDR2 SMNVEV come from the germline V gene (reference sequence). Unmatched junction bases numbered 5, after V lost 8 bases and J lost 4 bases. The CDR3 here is CASSTGGYEQYF. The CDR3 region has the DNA TGTGCCAGCTCCACGGGGGGTTACGAGCAGTACTTC.

This CDR3 is CASSLGVAPDTQYF. CDR3 DNA: TGTGCCAGCTCCCTAGGGGTAGCACCAGATACGCAGTATTTT. The genes are TRBV18 and TRBJ2-3; perhaps TRBD1 as D (5 bases). The CDR3 has 14 residues. V lost 6 bases and J lost 4, with 14 bases in between. From germline, CDR1 is KGHSH and CDR2 LQKENI.